This TCR beta chain was captured in a study of blood T cell repertoires in COVID-19. The overall study: Researchers got acute and convalescent COVID-19 samples from the United States, Italy and Spain. Sample material is recorded as cDNA or gDNA derived from T cells, B-cell-depleted T cells, or PBMCs.

Data came from immunoSEQ multiplex PCR; TCRdb stores just in-frame clones and leaves some out. Among roughly 250,000 clones, about 70% were seen once, and the ten largest hold 3% to 3.5%. The V and J ends lost 3 bases and 8 bases respectively, with 20 bases between them. Per germline, CDR1 LGHDT and CDR2 YNNKEL (reference sequence). This CDR3 comprises 16 residues. The clonotype was recovered from a woman of 80 years or more with acute or convalescent COVID-19. The chain recombines TRBV3-1 (or the pseudogene TRBV3-2) with TRBJ2-4, with a tentative D call TRBD2 (6 bases). The sequencing input was peripheral blood. CDR3 DNA: TGTGCCAGCAGCCAGGCGTGGGGGGATCCCCTGGACATTCAGTACTTC. Amino acid sequence: CASSQAWGDPLDIQYF.